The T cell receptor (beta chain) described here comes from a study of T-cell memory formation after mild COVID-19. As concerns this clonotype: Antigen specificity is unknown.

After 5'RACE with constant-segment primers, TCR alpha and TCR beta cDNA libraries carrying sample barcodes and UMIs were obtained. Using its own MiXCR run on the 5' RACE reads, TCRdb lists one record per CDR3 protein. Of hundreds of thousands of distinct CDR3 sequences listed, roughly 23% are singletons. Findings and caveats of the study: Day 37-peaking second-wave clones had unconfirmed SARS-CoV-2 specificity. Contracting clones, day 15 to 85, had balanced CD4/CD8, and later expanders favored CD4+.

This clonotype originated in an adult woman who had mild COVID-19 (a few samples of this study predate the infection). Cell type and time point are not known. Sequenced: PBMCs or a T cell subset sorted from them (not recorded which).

CDR3 nucleotides: TGTGCCAGCAGCTCGACAGGGTTCCAGCCCCAGCATTTT. Residues: CASSSTGFQPQHF. The chain combines TRBV7-8 with TRBJ1-5; 7 bases are shared with TRBD1. Germline V lookup: CDR1 SGHVS, CDR2 FQNEAQ. The CDR3 spans 13 residues. J was trimmed by 7 bases and V by 4 bases; bases with no gene match: 4.